The next 6 T cell receptor beta chains were all read from a single sample in a study of neoadjuvant nivolumab and ipilimumab in lung cancer. Some clones are missing from TCRdb's copy, which holds only in-frame ones; the method was immunoSEQ multiplex PCR. Of 30,000 to 35,000 clones listed, 90% were seen once; the top ten hold about 5%. The sample in question was peripheral blood, obtained after neoadjuvant nivolumab, alone or with ipilimumab, at or shortly before surgery. All receptors come from an adult with non-small cell lung cancer.

This chain connects TRBV7-2 to TRBJ2-4; no clear D gene. CDR3 size: 13 residues. V was shortened by 5 bases and J by 6 bases, with 11 bases between the two germline ends. Germline CDR1 reads SGHTA; CDR2 reads FQGNSA. The DNA of the CDR3 is TGTGCCAGCAGCCCCGGGCGCACAAACATTCAGTACTTC. Its translation: CASSPGRTNIQYF.

For the CDR3, the DNA is TGTGCCAGCAGCAACCTTGTGGTAGGTGGCTATGGCTACACCTTC. It specifies CASSNLVVGGYGYTF. The chain joins TRBV9 to TRBJ1-2; D call uncertain. CDR1 SGDLS and CDR2 YYNGEE come from the germline V gene. The CDR3 loop spans 15 amino acids. V lost 4 bases and J 4 bases, leaving 17 bases between the germline ends. The entire variable domain, with the rest obtained from reference TRBV9 and TRBJ1-2, is as follows: DSGVTQTPKHLITATGQRVTLRCSPRSGDLSVYWYQQSLDQGLQFLIQYYNGEERAKGNILERFSAQQFPDLHSELNLSSLELGDSALYFCASSNLVVGGYGYTFGSGTRLTVV.

The chain uses TRBV5-5 and TRBJ2-7; perhaps TRBD1 as D (6 bases). V lost 4 bases, J lost 7 bases, and 18 bases lay in between. The germline V gene has CDR1 SGHKS and CDR2 YYEKEE (reference sequence). The CDR3 contains 14 residues. The CDR3 spells CASSMTGSGQEQYF. The DNA for the CDR3 is TGTGCCAGCAGCATGACAGGTTCTGGGCAAGAGCAGTACTTC.

The chain uses TRBV2 and TRBJ1-1, with TRBD1 matching over 7 bases. The CDR3 consists of 16 residues. Germline CDR1 and CDR2: SNHLY and FYNNEI. With 6 bases clipped from V and 1 base from J, the junction kept 11 bases outside the gene matches. DNA for the CDR3: TGTGCCAGCAGCTGGTTGGGGTCAGGGGGGAACACTGAAGCTTTCTTT. Translation gives CASSWLGSGGNTEAFF.

The chain is built from TRBV7-8 and TRBJ1-1; the D is unclear. The CDR3 extends over 13 amino acids. The V and J ends lost 1 base and 1 base respectively, with 4 bases between them. Germline assignment: CDR1 SGHVS and CDR2 FQNEAQ. In DNA form, the CDR3 reads TGTGCCAGCAGCTTAGGGCGGAACACTGAAGCTTTCTTT. Encoded protein: CASSLGRNTEAFF.

A few counts support this clone. This chain links TRBV9 with TRBJ2-5; TRBD1 agrees at 9 bases. The CDR3 contains 15 residues. Trimming at V came to 2 bases and at J to 5 bases, leaving 7 bases not matched to a gene. Looked up from germline, CDR1 is SGDLS and CDR2 is YYNGEE. Here the CDR3 reads CASSVGQGRWETQYF. The CDR3 DNA follows: TGTGCCAGCAGCGTCGGACAGGGGCGCTGGGAGACCCAGTACTTC.